Listed here are 13 T cell receptor beta chains from one sample, sequenced in a study of monozygotic twins with inflammatory bowel disease. Using the 5' RACE reads, TCRdb records one entry per CDR3 protein without DNA. The table lists nearly 450,000 distinct CDR3 sequences. The sequenced material came from blood. Receptor source: a human donor with ulcerative colitis or Crohn's disease, or a healthy co-twin of an affected twin (not recorded which).

This chain links TRBV10-3 with TRBJ2-7; the D call from TCRdb, TRBD1, cannot be confirmed without DNA. Per the germline V gene, CDR1 is ENHRY and CDR2 is SYGVKD. The CDR3 is 15 amino acids. CDR3 in amino acids: CAIRSQTGDSYEQYF.

This chain connects TRBV28 to TRBJ1-2; no DNA is available, so the TRBD1 call from TCRdb remains unchecked. This CDR3 contains 15 residues. Looked up from germline, CDR1 is MDHEN and CDR2 is SYDVKM. CDR3 sequence reads: CASSPRTGFFYGYTF.

V is TRBV20-1 and J is TRBJ2-1; TCRdb designates TRBD2, a call that cannot be tested without DNA. CDR3 size: 16 residues. Germline CDR1 DFQATT, CDR2 SNEGSKA (reference sequence). CDR3: CSASSLAGGRNNEQFF.

This rearrangement joins TRBV4-3 to TRBJ2-1; as DNA is missing, the TRBD2 call by TCRdb cannot be tested. The CDR3 spans 16 residues. The germline CDR1 and CDR2 sequences are LGHNA and YSLEER. CDR3: CASSPRLAGGLNEQFF.

The chain has TRBV24-1 and TRBJ2-3. The germline V gene encodes CDR1 KGHDR and CDR2 SFDVKD. This CDR3 comprises 11 residues. The CDR3 sequence is CATSRTDTQYF.

The V and J genes are TRBV27 and TRBJ2-3; TCRdb picks TRBD1, but there is no DNA to check that call. There are 16 residues in the CDR3. Per the germline V gene, CDR1 is MNHEY and CDR2 is SMNVEV (reference sequence). The chain's CDR3 is CASSSGRGTRTDTQYF.

J is TRBJ2-3 and V is TRBV21-1; TCRdb calls TRBD1, which cannot be checked without DNA. TRBV21-1 constitutes a pseudogene. The CDR3 loop spans 15 amino acids. This CDR3 reads CASSQDSRVADTQYF.

The chain joins TRBV4-2 to TRBJ2-2; TCRdb gives TRBD1 as the D gene, but with no DNA this cannot be confirmed. CDR1 and CDR2 from the germline V gene are LGHNA and YNFKEQ. The CDR3 has 16 amino acids. CDR3 loop: CASSHAGTANTGELFF.

V is TRBV7-2 and J is TRBJ2-1; the D call from TCRdb, TRBD1, cannot be confirmed without DNA. The CDR3 is 16 residues long. The V gene's germline CDR1 is SGHTA and CDR2 FQGNSA. The chain's CDR3 is CASSWPGQGTYNEQFF.

The chain uses TRBV29-1 and TRBJ1-1; lacking DNA, the TRBD1 call made by TCRdb goes unchecked. The CDR3 is 13 amino acids. Germline V CDR1 and CDR2: SQVTM, ANQGSEA. CDR3 in amino acids: CSGRPLQGKEAFF.

The chain carries TRBV20-1 and TRBJ1-5; with no DNA, the TCRdb D assignment of TRBD1 cannot be verified. The CDR3 is 17 amino acids. CDR1 is DFQATT and CDR2 is SNEGSKA in the germline V gene (reference sequence). CDR3 loop: CSARDGGKGESNQPQHF.

The genes are TRBV7-9 and TRBJ2-5. Germline V gives CDR1 SEHNR, CDR2 FQNEAQ (reference sequence). The CDR3 is 15 amino acids. The CDR3 spells CASSLFDGHQETQYF.

This chain connects TRBV19 to TRBJ2-3; TCRdb's D gene call, TRBD1, goes unchecked for lack of DNA. This CDR3 region has 12 residues. Germline CDR1 and CDR2: LNHDA and SQIVND (reference sequence). The CDR3 sequence: CASRQGPDTQYF.